This TCR beta chain stems from a study of human T cells and chemical hapten exposure (dated by TCRdb to the early 2020s). About the full investigation: For sensitization, 2% DPC in acetone was applied to a roughly 2 cm by roughly 2 cm area of upper inner arm skin. Libraries were pooled for sequencing, and variation in per-sample TCR yields was attributed mainly to small differences in library volumes within the pool. Patients additionally received weekly therapeutic DPC doses to the scalp throughout the approximately 25-week study period. Patch testing was performed on the upper back with Finn chambers containing 0.01% DPC, and the patch tests were scored after 6 days according to International Contact Dermatitis Research Group standards. The patient cohort, mostly female, included alopecia areata with under or over 50% scalp involvement, alopecia totalis and alopecia universalis. About 30 alopecia patients provided blood for TCR sequencing at one to four time points (pre-sensitization, 2, 6 and 24 weeks). This study followed changes in the peripheral blood TCR repertoire in vivo during primary and secondary sensitization of alopecia patients to the hapten diphenylcyclopropenone (DPC). Patient blood was sampled pre-sensitization (week 0) and at 2, 6 and about 24 weeks after DPC sensitization. General findings and caveats noted by the study authors: No change with DPC sensitization was found in the number of TCRs above 1 in 1000 frequency, and no evidence of global repertoire structure alterations was found. After repeated subsampling, the strength of the expansion versus patch-test correlation and the threshold at which it became significant changed. All patients had alopecia, a presumed autoimmune disease, so their immune response might differ from that of healthy individuals. Compared with pre-sensitization or healthy control sets, expanded TCRs formed significantly more large CDR3 similarity clusters, which is consistent with antigen-driven responses. The number of PT1 expanded TCRs positively correlated with patch test score, significant at thresholds 8, 16 and 32 but not 4.

The sample's time point label, in plain terms: patch test 2, 6 weeks after DPC sensitization. The intended sense of this specimen's treatment or condition label: therapeutic diphenylcyclopropenone sensitization with weekly scalp DPC. Blood at each patch-test visit was drawn before the patch test was applied. Patients were considered eligible if aged 18 to 70, diagnosed with alopecia and deemed suitable for DPC therapy, and patients were excluded if pregnant. Unfractionated whole blood was collected in Tempus Blood RNA tubes, and total RNA was extracted from that blood. Including cysteine and phenylalanine, the CDR3 has 16 amino acids. CDR3 DNA is the only sequence kept; it has 48 bases, read in frame from the first base. Per the germline V gene, SGHVS is the CDR1 and FQNEAQ is the CDR2. The trim is 2 bases for V and 0 bases for J, with a gap of 10 bases between the germline ends. This clonotype appeared many times. No antigen is known for it. No per-base quality is available; no much larger clone lies one base away.

The library relied on RACE. The sequencer was a NextSeq 500. During library preparation, unique molecular identifiers were attached to individual cDNA molecules so that TCRs could be counted in a quantitative, reproducible way. Each blood RNA sample was used to sequence both TCR alpha and TCR beta chains. The authors' pipeline ran thus. The median number of TCRs per sample was approximately 98,000, ranging from about 20,000 to 750,000. V, J and CDR3 annotation of the TCR reads was performed with the Decombinator software suite. To make PS versus PT1 abundance plots, every sample was subsampled to the same number of TCRs (28,000). TCRs were defined as expanded if absent before sensitization and observed at least eight times at the 2-week time point. TCRdb applied fastp at Q25 and MiXCR to the public reads, then kept only in-frame beta chains. Entries that share a CDR3 protein sequence are merged under the most common genes and DNA. The V and J calls were determined by TCRdb, not by the authors. The sample table shows 89,000 or so distinct CDR3 sequences, and 6.6% are seen once. The ten largest make up 1.3% of the sample.

This receptor chain uses TRBV7-8 and TRBJ1-4; the D segment cannot be called with confidence. The receptor was isolated from a woman between 25 and 40 years old with alopecia areata. Some clones in this sample may be carry-over from other donors' samples. The starting material was whole blood, obtained in connection with sensitization to the hapten diphenylcyclopropenone (DPC). The bases are TGTGCCAGCAGCTTAATTCTGGGTGCAACTAATGAAAAACTGTTTTTT. This yields the protein CASSLILGATNEKLFF.